What follows is one TCR beta chain and its context. Antigen: not known. This CDR3 spans 20 amino acids. Losses at the gene ends were 4 bases for V and 0 bases for J; bases not matched to a gene: 14. This entry comes from a study of PD-L1 blockade in urothelial cancer. In the study overall: Blood was subjected to analysis at 3 weeks (second dose) and 6 weeks following treatment start. Specimens of blood held a median count of about 150,000 T cells. Regarding the study as a whole: Pretreatment peripheral blood TCR clonality that fell below the median predicted better survival among the patients studied.

In each PCR, synthetic TCR analog templates were spiked in. The repertoire was sequenced with immunoSEQ multiplex PCR; TCRdb's copy has only in-frame clones and lacks some. The sample includes approximately 58,000 clones, over 70% of them seen just once. Sequenced here: PBMCs, sampled around atezolizumab (anti-PD-L1) treatment. The receptor comes from a man aged 70-80 years with urothelial cancer. This rearrangement joins TRBV6-7 to TRBJ2-6; 8 nucleotides match TRBD1. TRBV6-7 is an open reading frame whose function is uncertain. The CDR3 sequence is CASSSVVGQGAPSGANVLTF. CDR3 sequence (DNA): TGTGCCAGCAGTTCGGTCGTCGGGCAGGGGGCTCCCTCTGGGGCCAACGTCCTGACTTTC.